A selection of T cell receptor beta chains follows, all from one sample in a study of read filtering for tumor transcriptome and immune sequencing. TCRdb independently ran MiXCR on the reads; one entry per CDR3 protein. The sample has under 60,000 distinct CDR3 sequences, roughly 20% seen once. What was sequenced was a population of CD138-negative cells sorted from bone marrow. The receptors stem from a donor aged 40 or older with multiple myeloma. CDR3s include the opening cysteine and the closing phenylalanine or tryptophan. D genes are given only for firm matches. Clone size is shown for a subset of rows, as once, few, many or a class of expanded clone.

clone_size	d_call	j_call	v_call	cdr3_aa	cdr3_nt
many	TRBD2	TRBJ2-2	TRBV28	CASSSAGGQGTGELFF	TGTGCCAGCAGTTCAGCGGGAGGTCAGGGCACCGGGGAGCTGTTTTTT
many	.	TRBJ1-1	TRBV7-2	CASSFQGITEAFF	TGTGCCAGCAGCTTCCAGGGGATCACTGAAGCTTTCTTT
many	.	TRBJ2-5	TRBV5-1	CASASMGLETQYF	TGCGCCAGCGCGTCAATGGGGTTGGAGACCCAGTACTTC
few	.	TRBJ2-3	TRBV20-1	CSASLAGVSTDTQYF	TGCAGTGCTAGTTTGGCTGGTGTTAGCACAGATACGCAGTATTTT
many	.	TRBJ2-1	TRBV7-3	CASSLGGRPYNEQFF	TGTGCCAGCAGCTTAGGGGGGAGGCCCTACAATGAGCAGTTCTTC
.	.	TRBJ1-2	TRBV2	CASSENRETYGYTF	TGTGCCAGCAGTGAAAATCGGGAGACCTATGGCTACACCTTC
.	TRBD2	TRBJ2-6	TRBV6-1	CASNGEYAQETGGANVRTF	TGTGCCAGCAACGGAGAGTACGCCCAAGAAACGGGAGGGGCCAACGTCCGGACTTTC
.	.	TRBJ2-3	TRBV7-8	CASTPWWGIGDTQYF	TGTGCCAGCACCCCCTGGTGGGGGATAGGAGATACGCAGTATTTT
.	.	TRBJ2-7	TRBV5-3	CARSLRTGCEQYF	TGTGCCAGAAGCTTACGAACAGGTTGCGAGCAGTACTTC
many	.	TRBJ1-5	TRBV7-2	CASSSQPTNQPQHF	TGTGCCAGCAGCTCGCAACCGACTAATCAGCCCCAGCATTTT
many	.	TRBJ1-1	TRBV5-6	CASSLDRDTEAFF	TGTGCCAGCAGCTTGGACCGGGACACTGAAGCTTTCTTT
many	TRBD2	TRBJ2-1	TRBV12-3/TRBV12-4	CASRRLANEQFF	TGTGCCAGCAGACGACTAGCAAATGAGCAGTTCTTC
many	.	TRBJ1-1	TRBV28	CASFRGGLNTEAFF	TGTGCCAGCTTCAGGGGCGGGCTGAACACTGAAGCTTTCTTT
.	.	TRBJ2-1	TRBV20-1	CSAPQPGRDYNEQFF	TGCAGTGCTCCACAACCAGGGCGGGACTACAATGAGCAGTTCTTC
many	.	TRBJ1-1	TRBV6-1	CASSGRGGSTEAFF	TGTGCCAGCAGTGGCAGGGGAGGAAGCACTGAAGCTTTCTTT
many	.	TRBJ1-1	TRBV2	CASSADPGVAEAFF	TGTGCCAGCAGCGCCGACCCAGGGGTGGCTGAAGCTTTCTTT
few	.	TRBJ2-2	TRBV18	CASSPSIGGELFF	TGTGCCAGCTCACCATCAATCGGCGGGGAGCTGTTTTTT
many	.	TRBJ2-1	TRBV20-1	CSAMRGQNFYNEQFF	TGCAGTGCTATGCGGGGACAGAATTTCTACAATGAGCAGTTCTTC
many	.	TRBJ2-1	TRBV28	CASTRRQGVSYNEQFF	TGTGCCAGCACCCGCCGGCAGGGAGTCTCCTACAATGAGCAGTTCTTC
many	.	TRBJ2-3	TRBV29-1	CSVKQGTDTQYF	TGCAGCGTTAAACAGGGCACAGATACGCAGTATTTT
many	TRBD2	TRBJ2-1	TRBV3-1	CASSVLSGSMNEQFF	TGTGCCAGCAGTGTTTTAAGCGGGAGTATGAATGAGCAGTTCTTC
many	TRBD2	TRBJ2-1	TRBV29-1	CSVEDRGGRANEQFF	TGCAGCGTTGAAGATCGCGGCGGGAGGGCCAATGAGCAGTTCTTC
many	.	TRBJ1-6	TRBV12-3/TRBV12-4	CASSLAAGYNSPLHF	TGTGCCAGCAGTTTAGCTGCGGGTTACAATTCACCCCTCCACTTT
many	.	TRBJ1-2	TRBV20-1	CSARSANYGYTF	TGCAGTGCTAGATCGGCTAACTATGGCTACACCTTC
medium-sized	.	TRBJ2-1	TRBV20-1	CSARDENEQFF	TGCAGTGCTAGAGATGAGAATGAGCAGTTCTTC
many	TRBD2	TRBJ2-1	TRBV20-1	CSAPGTSGSSYNEQFF	TGCAGTGCACCCGGGACTAGCGGTTCCTCCTACAATGAGCAGTTCTTC
many	TRBD2	TRBJ2-5	TRBV29-1	CSVVGLAGQETQYF	TGCAGCGTTGTAGGACTAGCGGGACAAGAGACCCAGTACTTC
many	TRBD1	TRBJ1-5	TRBV12-5	CASGLSRDRGSNQPQHF	TGTGCTAGTGGTTTGTCCCGGGACAGGGGAAGCAATCAGCCCCAGCATTTT
many	TRBD1	TRBJ1-1	TRBV12-3/TRBV12-4	CASSLWDRKNTEAFF	TGTGCCAGCAGTCTTTGGGACAGGAAGAACACTGAAGCTTTCTTT
many	TRBD1	TRBJ2-7	TRBV20-1	CSARARDRGTYEQYF	TGCAGTGCTAGAGCCCGGGACAGGGGTACCTACGAGCAGTACTTC
many	TRBD2	TRBJ2-5	TRBV7-3	CASSLQGGQETQYF	TGTGCCAGCAGCTTGCAGGGAGGGCAAGAGACCCAGTACTTC
many	.	TRBJ2-5	TRBV12-3/TRBV12-4	CASSQTSRAETQYF	TGTGCCAGCAGTCAGACCTCGAGGGCAGAGACCCAGTACTTC
many	TRBD2	TRBJ2-5	TRBV5-1	CASSLAPGQAGETQYF	TGCGCCAGCAGCTTGGCCCCAGGCCAAGCGGGGGAGACCCAGTACTTC
many	TRBD2	TRBJ2-3	TRBV19	CASRPDGRDATQYF	TGTGCCAGTAGACCCGATGGGAGGGACGCTACGCAGTATTTT
.	.	TRBJ1-2	TRBV28	CVSGPGTSFAYGYTF	TGTGTCAGCGGTCCTGGGACTAGTTTTGCCTATGGCTACACCTTC
many	.	TRBJ2-5	TRBV19	CASSTNSAQETQYF	TGTGCCAGTAGTACCAACAGTGCCCAAGAGACCCAGTACTTC
many	.	TRBJ2-3	TRBV12-5	CASGSTDTQYF	TGTGCTAGTGGTTCTACAGATACGCAGTATTTT
many	TRBD2	TRBJ2-2	TRBV2	CASSYGLAEYTGELFF	TGTGCCAGCAGTTATGGACTAGCGGAATACACCGGGGAGCTGTTTTTT
many	TRBD2	TRBJ2-1	TRBV19	CASSNGGSSYNEQFF	TGTGCCAGTAGTAACGGCGGGAGCTCCTACAATGAGCAGTTCTTC
many	TRBD1	TRBJ2-7	TRBV29-1	CSVATGTGREQYF	TGCAGCGTTGCCACCGGGACAGGGCGCGAGCAGTACTTC
many	TRBD2	TRBJ2-3	TRBV5-1	CASSPGRTSGVTDTQYF	TGCGCCAGCAGCCCTGGACGAACTAGCGGGGTCACAGATACGCAGTATTTT
many	.	TRBJ1-4	TRBV3-1	CASSPNGGQGEKLFF	TGTGCCAGCAGCCCCAACGGGGGGCAAGGTGAAAAACTGTTTTTT
many	.	TRBJ2-7	TRBV7-2	CASSLEGGNNYEQYF	TGTGCCAGCAGCTTAGAGGGGGGGAACAACTACGAGCAGTACTTC
many	.	TRBJ1-1	TRBV6-2/TRBV6-3	CASSPRQNTEAFF	TGTGCCAGCAGTCCCCGTCAGAACACTGAAGCTTTCTTT
many	.	TRBJ2-1	TRBV3-1	CASSQGQSSYNEQFF	TGTGCCAGCAGCCAAGGGCAGTCCTCCTACAATGAGCAGTTCTTC
many	TRBD2	TRBJ2-1	TRBV29-1	CSAAGGGPHSYNEQFF	TGCAGCGCCGCCGGGGGGGGACCGCACTCCTACAATGAGCAGTTCTTC
many	.	TRBJ2-3	TRBV3-1	CASSQGSLTTDTQYF	TGTGCCAGCAGCCAAGGCAGTTTGACCACAGATACGCAGTATTTT
many	.	TRBJ2-4	TRBV29-1	CSVGLIAKNIQYF	TGCAGCGTTGGACTGATAGCCAAAAACATTCAGTACTTC
.	TRBD2	TRBJ2-3	TRBV2	CASVRAGGSTDTQYF	TGTGCCAGCGTCCGCGCGGGAGGATCCACAGATACGCAGTATTTT
many	TRBD2	TRBJ2-1	TRBV19	CASKMGLAGVNEQFF	TGTGCCAGTAAAATGGGACTAGCGGGAGTCAATGAGCAGTTCTTC